These 25 T cell receptor beta chains were sequenced from one sample in a study of blood T cell repertoires in COVID-19. The protocol was immunoSEQ multiplex PCR, while the TCRdb copy is restricted to in-frame clones and leaves out a portion. The sample shows about 81,000 clones, 82% of them seen only once. The sample consisted of peripheral blood. The receptors shown here come from a human donor in a cohort sampled during active COVID-19.

This chain uses TRBV6-5 with TRBJ1-1, with a possible D match to TRBD1 (6 bases). Germline assignment: CDR1 MNHEY and CDR2 SVGAGI. The CDR3 extends over 15 amino acids. V was clipped by 6 bases and J by 0 bases, with 14 bases between them. The CDR3 bases are TGTGCCAGCAGCCTGGGCGGGGGCTTGAACACTGAAGCTTTCTTT. The encoded protein is CASSLGGGLNTEAFF.

The chain joins TRBV7-9 to TRBJ2-3; the D gene is possibly TRBD2 (7 bases). Trimming took off 5 bases at V and 4 bases at J, with 16 bases between the two ends. The CDR3 is 15 residues long. CDR1 and CDR2 from the germline V gene are SEHNR and FQNEAQ (reference sequence). CDR3 residues: CASSLGGAISDTQYF. In nucleotides, the CDR3 is TGTGCCAGCAGCCTGGGGGGGGCGATCTCAGATACGCAGTATTTT.

The chain carries TRBV5-1 and TRBJ2-7; D remains unclear. Looked up from germline, CDR1 is SGHRS and CDR2 is YFSETQ. There are 13 residues in the CDR3. Trimming stripped 0 bases from V and 1 base from J, with 5 bases between. CDR3 residues: CASSLELSYEQYF. CDR3 bases: TGCGCCAGCAGCTTGGAACTTTCCTACGAGCAGTACTTC.

This sequence joins TRBV27 and TRBJ1-1; tentative D call: TRBD1 (6 bases). Germline CDR1 and CDR2: MNHEY and SMNVEV (reference sequence). Trimming pared 6 bases from V and 10 bases from J, leaving 27 bases between. This CDR3 has 16 residues. CDR3 amino acids: CASSRGTGGVVGRAFF. In nucleotides, the CDR3 is TGTGCCAGCAGCCGGGGTACTGGGGGCGTAGTGGGGAGAGCTTTCTTT.

CDR3 sequence reads: CASSSLSFAQYEQYF. CDR3 sequence (DNA): TGTGCCAGCAGCTCCCTTAGCTTTGCGCAATACGAGCAGTACTTC. V usage is TRBV7-2 and J usage is TRBJ2-7, with D hard to call. This CDR3 region has 15 residues. Trimming removed 4 bases from V and 4 bases from J, with 17 bases in between. Germline V gene lookup returns CDR1 SGHTA and CDR2 FQGNSA.

The chain has TRBV10-3 and TRBJ1-3; D possibly corresponds to TRBD1 (5 bases). Trimming pared 3 bases from V and 4 bases from J, leaving 13 bases between. Germline V gene sequence: CDR1 ENHRY, CDR2 SYGVKD. The CDR3 totals 15 residues. The CDR3 bases are TGTGCCATCAGTGACCCCGACAGCGCAGGAAACACCATATATTTT. It yields the protein CAISDPDSAGNTIYF.

The chain carries TRBV18 and TRBJ1-1; D unclear. CDR1 is KGHSH, CDR2 LQKENI, per germline. The CDR3 extends over 16 amino acids. Trimming took 0 bases from V and 0 from J, leaving 11 bases between them. As DNA, the CDR3 is TGTGCCAGCTCACCACCCGGGAGGGTGGTGAACACTGAAGCTTTCTTT. Its translation is CASSPPGRVVNTEAFF.

This chain joins TRBV27 and TRBJ1-1; D unclear. This CDR3 region has 15 residues. Between the trimmed V and J ends, which lost 0 bases and 5 bases, there was a span of 13 bases. Germline V gene sequence: CDR1 MNHEY, CDR2 SMNVEV (reference sequence). CDR3 DNA sequence: TGTGCCAGCAGTTTATCGAGTGCCCTCGGGACTGAAGCTTTCTTT. Protein: CASSLSSALGTEAFF.

Only one count was recorded for this clone. This chain joins TRBV5-1 and TRBJ1-6, with 7 bases matching TRBD1. The V segment lost 4 bases and the J segment 10 bases; nucleotides outside the gene matches: 11. This CDR3 comprises 15 residues. In germline, CDR1 is SGHRS, CDR2 YFSETQ. The CDR3 region is CASSITGTEESPLHF. The CDR3 coding sequence is TGCGCCAGCAGCATAACCGGGACAGAGGAATCACCCCTCCACTTT.

The J gene is TRBJ1-1, the V gene TRBV6-5, with D possibly matching TRBD1 (5 bases). V lost 4 bases and J 4 bases, leaving 16 bases between the germline ends. The germline V gene encodes CDR1 MNHEY and CDR2 SVGAGI. This CDR3 spans 15 amino acids. The CDR3 loop is CASSSNQGAGTEAFF. The CDR3, as DNA: TGTGCCAGCAGTTCCAATCAGGGTGCTGGCACTGAAGCTTTCTTT.

Only a few counts were recorded for this clone. The rearrangement links TRBV7-3 to TRBJ1-6, with TRBD1 as a possible D gene (5 bases). Germline V gene lookup returns CDR1 SGHTA and CDR2 FQGTGA. The V and J ends lost 5 bases and 10 bases respectively, with 12 bases between them. The CDR3 contains 13 residues. CDR3 nucleotide sequence: TGTGCCAGCAGCCTCGGGGCGGGATCACCCCTCCACTTT. Amino acids: CASSLGAGSPLHF.

This chain uses TRBV27 with TRBJ1-1, with D perhaps TRBD1 (5 bases). The V gene lost 0 bases and the J gene lost 5 bases, with 13 bases spanning the gap. The CDR3 contains 15 residues. The germline V gene has CDR1 MNHEY and CDR2 SMNVEV (reference sequence). DNA of the CDR3: TGTGCCAGCAGTTTATCAGGGGTGCGGATAACTGAAGCTTTCTTT. Residues: CASSLSGVRITEAFF.

This clone was picked up one time. The V call is TRBV20-1, the J call TRBJ2-3; TRBD2 might be the D (6 bases). CDR1 is DFQATT, CDR2 SNEGSKA, per germline (reference sequence). V was pared by 5 bases and J by 10 bases, with 13 bases between. The CDR3 runs to 11 residues. The CDR3 loop is CSALQLAAQYF. The CDR3, as DNA: TGCAGTGCTCTCCAACTAGCCGCGCAGTATTTT.

This chain uses TRBV25-1 with TRBJ1-6; TRBD1 agrees at 9 bases. The germline V gene encodes CDR1 MGHDK and CDR2 SYGVNS. After removal of 9 bases from V and 10 bases from J, the junction contained 10 bases not matched to a gene. The CDR3 loop spans 14 amino acids. This CDR3 reads CASRTGQGKSPLHF. DNA for the CDR3: TGTGCCAGTAGAACGGGACAGGGTAAATCACCCCTCCACTTT.

This clone occurred a few times. The chain is built from TRBV5-1 and TRBJ1-5; D is undetermined. This CDR3 comprises 14 residues. V was shortened by 0 bases and J by 7 bases, with 11 bases between the two germline ends. Germline CDR1 SGHRS, CDR2 YFSETQ. The CDR3 DNA reads TGCGCCAGCAGCTTGGTGGGCTTAGAGCAGCCCCAGCATTTT. Amino acids: CASSLVGLEQPQHF. The full variable domain, completed using reference TRBV5-1 and TRBJ1-5, is KAGVTQTPRYLIKTRGQQVTLSCSPISGHRSVSWYQQTPGQGLQFLFEYFSETQRNKGNFPGRFSGRQFSNSRSEMNVSTLELGDSALYLCASSLVGLEQPQHFGDGTRLSIL.

The chain combines TRBV6-6 with TRBJ1-5; 10 nucleotides match TRBD1. The CDR3 totals 15 residues. Germline-derived CDR1 and CDR2 are MNHNY and SVGAGI (reference sequence). V gave up 8 bases and J gave up 3 bases; unmatched junction bases: 7. This CDR3 reads CASLRDRGSNQPQHF. The CDR3 nucleotides read TGTGCCAGCCTCCGGGACAGGGGCTCCAATCAGCCCCAGCATTTT.

The chain employs TRBV5-4 and TRBJ1-1, with D maybe TRBD1 (6 bases). Germline assignment: CDR1 SGHNT and CDR2 YYREEE (reference sequence). V gave up 0 bases and J gave up 6 bases, with 12 bases separating them. The length of the CDR3 is 14 residues. In nucleotides, the CDR3 is TGTGCCAGCAGCTTGGATGGCAGGGGCTCTGAAGCTTTCTTT. Its translation: CASSLDGRGSEAFF. The entire variable domain, with the rest obtained from reference TRBV5-4 and TRBJ1-1, is as follows: ETGVTQSPTHLIKTRGQQVTLRCSSQSGHNTVSWYQQALGQGPQFIFQYYREEENGRGNFPPRFSGLQFPNYSSELNVNALELDDSALYLCASSLDGRGSEAFFGQGTRLTVV.

This clone occurred once. The chain links TRBV24-1 to TRBJ2-1, with D perhaps matching TRBD2 (5 bases). V lost 7 bases, J lost 1 base, and 10 bases lay in between. Germline V CDR1 and CDR2: KGHDR, SFDVKD. This CDR3 has 14 residues. The CDR3 sequence: CATSAGRSYNEQFF. CDR3 DNA sequence: TGTGCCACCAGCGCGGGCAGATCCTACAATGAGCAGTTCTTC.

V is TRBV6-2 or TRBV6-3 and J is TRBJ2-4; 7 nucleotides agree with TRBD1. This CDR3 contains 15 residues. Germline trimming cut 5 bases from V and 0 bases from J; bases unmatched to any gene: 4. From germline, CDR1 is MNHEY and CDR2 SVGEGT. CDR3: CASSVRGQAKNIQYF. Here the CDR3 DNA reads TGTGCCAGCAGTGTGAGGGGGCAAGCCAAAAACATTCAGTACTTC.

This chain joins TRBV30 and TRBJ2-3; 7 bases are shared with TRBD1. J lost 5 bases, V lost 6 bases, and 8 bases had no gene match. The length of the CDR3 is 13 residues. CDR1 is GTSNPN, CDR2 SVGIG, per germline (reference sequence). The CDR3 here is CACNRGPGDTQYF. The CDR3 DNA reads TGTGCCTGTAATAGGGGGCCGGGAGATACGCAGTATTTT.

This clone was counted between two and nine times. This chain joins TRBV5-1 and TRBJ2-5, with TRBD1 matching over 9 bases. V lost 4 bases, J lost 4 bases, and 14 bases stayed unmatched. Germline V lookup: CDR1 SGHRS, CDR2 YFSETQ. The CDR3 runs 17 residues. CDR3 nucleotide sequence: TGCGCCAGCAGCCCAACAGGGGGCGGTGGGCTCCGAGAGACCCAGTACTTC. Translated, it gives CASSPTGGGGLRETQYF. The full variable domain, its missing parts supplied by reference TRBV5-1 and TRBJ2-5, is KAGVTQTPRYLIKTRGQQVTLSCSPISGHRSVSWYQQTPGQGLQFLFEYFSETQRNKGNFPGRFSGRQFSNSRSEMNVSTLELGDSALYLCASSPTGGGGLRETQYFGPGTRLLVL.

V gene TRBV2 combines with J gene TRBJ2-6, with D uncertain. The CDR3 extends over 16 amino acids. V dropped 4 bases and J dropped 0 bases, with 10 bases sitting between them. Germline-derived CDR1 and CDR2 are SNHLY and FYNNEI. The CDR3 DNA reads as TGTGCCAGCAGTGTACGGAGAAACTCTGGGGCCAACGTCCTGACTTTC. Its translation is CASSVRRNSGANVLTF.

The chain joins TRBV7-9 to TRBJ2-5; D is unresolved. The germline gives CDR1 SEHNR, CDR2 FQNEAQ (reference sequence). CDR3 size: 11 residues. The V end lost 5 bases, the J end lost 5 bases, and 6 bases lay between the germline ends. CDR3 sequence (DNA): TGTGCCAGCAGCCCCTATGAGACCCAGTACTTC. Protein product: CASSPYETQYF.

The V call is TRBV27, the J call TRBJ2-7; 9 bases map to TRBD1. Per the germline V gene, CDR1 is MNHEY and CDR2 is SMNVEV (reference sequence). The CDR3 consists of 14 residues. Losses at the gene ends were 5 bases for V and 1 base for J; bases not matched to a gene: 3. DNA of the CDR3: TGTGCCAGCAGTCTACAGGGGGCGTCCTACGAGCAGTACTTC. Its protein is CASSLQGASYEQYF.

This rearrangement joins TRBV7-9 to TRBJ2-7; TRBD2 is a possible D gene (5 bases). This CDR3 has 14 residues. Germline assignment: CDR1 SEHNR and CDR2 FQNEAQ (reference sequence). V lost 6 bases to trimming and J lost 4 bases, with 16 bases between them. CDR3 in amino acids: CASSLFEGPYEQYF. In DNA, the CDR3 is TGTGCCAGCAGTCTATTTGAGGGTCCGTACGAGCAGTACTTC.